The following is a T cell receptor (beta chain) sequence with its context. Its antigen is undetermined. CDR1 and CDR2 (germline): MNHNY, SVGAGI (reference sequence). The CDR3 has 14 residues. Trimming removed 2 bases from V and 6 bases from J, with 13 bases in between. The entry originates in a study of beta chain features in type 1 diabetes. General study findings and limits: In all four CD4+ subsets, TCRB CDR3 length was significantly, moderately reduced in type 1 diabetes. In type 1 diabetes patients, VDJ junctions had fewer insertions; deletions at these junctions were more frequent. There was no resolution here of whether HLA type influences TCRB rearrangement.

TCRB transcripts that were expressed got sequenced, as all of the isolated RNA had been reverse transcribed. The repertoire was sequenced with immunoSEQ multiplex PCR; TCRdb's copy has only in-frame clones and lacks some. Altogether about 210,000 clones are present, under 13% being singletons, with the ten largest covering over 1%. Sequenced input: central memory CD4+ T cells from blood. The chain has TRBV6-6 and TRBJ2-5; D is undetermined. This TCR derives from a man aged 18 to 30 in good health. The CDR3 loop is CASSYQPPQQTQYF. Here the CDR3 DNA reads TGTGCCAGCAGTTACCAGCCTCCACAGCAGACCCAGTACTTC.